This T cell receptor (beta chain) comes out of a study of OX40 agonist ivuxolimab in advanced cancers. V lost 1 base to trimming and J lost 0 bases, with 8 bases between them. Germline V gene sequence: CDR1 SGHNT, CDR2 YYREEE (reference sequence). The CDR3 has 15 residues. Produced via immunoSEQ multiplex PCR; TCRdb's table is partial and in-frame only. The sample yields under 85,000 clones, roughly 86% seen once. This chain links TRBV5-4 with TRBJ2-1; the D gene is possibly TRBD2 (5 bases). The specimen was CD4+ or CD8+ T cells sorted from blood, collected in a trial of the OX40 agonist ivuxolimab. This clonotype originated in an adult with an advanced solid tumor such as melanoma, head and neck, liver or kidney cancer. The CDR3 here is CASSLPRGSYNEQFF. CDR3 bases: TGTGCCAGCAGCTTGCCTCGGGGCTCCTACAATGAGCAGTTCTTC.